This T cell receptor beta chain originates from a study of molecular identifiers for immune sequencing clone quantification. Preparation of the bulk TCR libraries relied on previously described methods and listed TCR primers. Each CDR3 protein gets one entry after TCRdb re-called the PCR reads with MiXCR. In the table there are approximately 550,000 distinct CDR3 sequences, about 25% of which are singletons. The V gene lost 0 bases and the J gene lost 4 bases, with 18 bases spanning the gap. CDR1 and CDR2 (germline): SQVTM, ANQGSEA. This CDR3 spans 16 amino acids. The study's findings and limits: For effector cells, clones above 20 RNA copies held over 97% of molecules; for naive cells, under 1%.

Sorted cells numbering about 19,000 to 1,100,000, with 10%, 30% or 50% RNA, yielded the naive CD8 libraries. On this clonotype itself: The target antigen is unknown.

The material sequenced was naive CD8+ T cells from blood, with Jurkat cell RNA spiked in. Stated subset: FACS-sorted CD8+CD4-CCR7+CD45RA+ naive T cells. The V and J genes are TRBV29-1 and TRBJ2-5, with D hard to call. This TCR was recovered from a human donor in good health. Some libraries in this study had Jurkat cell RNA spiked in. CDR3 nucleotides: TGCAGCGTTGAAGACTGTGTTTATGTCCCATCAGAGACCCAGTACTTC. This gives the protein CSVEDCVYVPSETQYF.